The rows below give T cell receptor beta chains drawn from one sample of a study of graft-versus-host responses after intestinal transplantation. The data were produced by immunoSEQ multiplex PCR, yet TCRdb's version contains in-frame clones alone and is incomplete. The profile shows 90,000 to 150,000 clones, roughly 96% of them singletons. Antigens for these TCRs are unknown. This material consisted of unstimulated CD8+ T cells sorted from spleen or lymph node cells, taken before intestinal transplant. The receptors shown here come from a human donor who received an intestinal transplant. Both conserved end residues are trimmed from each CDR3. Fields, in order: J gene, V gene, CDR3 protein.

J: TRBJ1-2
V: TRBV9
CDR3: ASSVDGYGYT

J: TRBJ2-3
V: TRBV6-5
CDR3: ASSPSGASTDTQY

J: TRBJ2-3
V: TRBV10-2
CDR3: ASLLAGGFTDTQY

J: TRBJ2-1
V: TRBV27
CDR3: ASTPCRGQYNEQF

J: TRBJ2-7
V: TRBV4-3
CDR3: ASSQSDRGNYEQY

J: TRBJ1-1
V: TRBV29-1
CDR3: SVLWNTEAF

J: TRBJ2-3
V: TRBV2
CDR3: ASSESENMNTQY

J: TRBJ1-2
V: TRBV6-6
CDR3: ASSYWEGGYT

J: TRBJ2-2
V: TRBV10-3
CDR3: AISTLTGPGELF

J: TRBJ2-7
V: TRBV27
CDR3: ASSSGGEQY

J: TRBJ2-3
V: TRBV5-4
CDR3: ASSRDGTSGSTDTQY

J: TRBJ1-2
V: TRBV7-6
CDR3: ASSLGLLYGYT

J: TRBJ2-7
V: TRBV9
CDR3: ASSGGLGVEQY

J: TRBJ1-1
V: TRBV30
CDR3: AWSVAENTEAF

J: TRBJ1-5
V: TRBV27
CDR3: ASSHLGLPHRGDNQPQH

J: TRBJ2-7
V: TRBV9
CDR3: ASSVGAGGTYEQY

J: TRBJ2-7
V: TRBV15
CDR3: ATSRNPGQGYHEQY

J: TRBJ2-4
V: TRBV6-1
CDR3: ASNQGGYTKNIQY

J: TRBJ2-2
V: TRBV9
CDR3: ASSVRASGTTGELF

J: TRBJ2-7
V: TRBV6-5
CDR3: ASSYRTGDSYEQY

J: TRBJ2-7
V: TRBV11-2
CDR3: ASSFGTSGIGPAYEQY

J: TRBJ2-7
V: TRBV4-2
CDR3: ASSQGPGVSGYEQY

J: TRBJ1-5
V: TRBV2
CDR3: ASRPYRDNYQPQH

J: TRBJ1-2
V: TRBV2
CDR3: ALRGDNYGYT

J: TRBJ2-7
V: TRBV28
CDR3: ASSFLYEQY

J: TRBJ2-3
V: TRBV4-3
CDR3: ASSQEALGGSRTDTQY

J: TRBJ2-5
V: TRBV5-4
CDR3: ASSHQYRDRLD